This record covers a single TCR beta chain. Antigen unknown. Regarding time point: patch test 1, 2 weeks after DPC sensitization. Noted treatment: therapeutic diphenylcyclopropenone sensitization with weekly scalp DPC. Whole blood, unfractionated, served as the material for total RNA extraction. This entry belongs to a study of human T cells and chemical hapten exposure. Across the whole study: Mostly female, the patients presented with alopecia areata, totalis or universalis.

Findings of the study overall: High-frequency TCRs, those above 1 in 1000, stayed the same after DPC sensitization. The study found that PT1 expanded TCR counts correlated positively with patch test score.

Trimming cost V 0 bases and J 2 bases, with 20 bases left between them. Germline-derived CDR1 and CDR2 are SGHVS and FNYEAQ. CDR3 size: 18 residues. Each CDR3 protein gets one entry after TCRdb re-called the RACE reads with MiXCR. Of roughly 360,000 distinct CDR3 sequences listed, more than 4.5% were seen once; the top ten hold 2% to 2.5%. This TCR was recovered from a woman aged 50 to 60 with alopecia areata. Some clones in this sample may be carry-over from other donors' samples. The sample here was whole blood, taken in connection with sensitization to the hapten diphenylcyclopropenone (DPC). V is TRBV7-6 and J is TRBJ2-7; D is unresolved. As DNA, the CDR3 is TGTGCCAGCAGCTTAGCGGTAACGAGTCGGCGTGGGGCCTACGAGCAGTACTTC. The encoded protein is CASSLAVTSRRGAYEQYF.